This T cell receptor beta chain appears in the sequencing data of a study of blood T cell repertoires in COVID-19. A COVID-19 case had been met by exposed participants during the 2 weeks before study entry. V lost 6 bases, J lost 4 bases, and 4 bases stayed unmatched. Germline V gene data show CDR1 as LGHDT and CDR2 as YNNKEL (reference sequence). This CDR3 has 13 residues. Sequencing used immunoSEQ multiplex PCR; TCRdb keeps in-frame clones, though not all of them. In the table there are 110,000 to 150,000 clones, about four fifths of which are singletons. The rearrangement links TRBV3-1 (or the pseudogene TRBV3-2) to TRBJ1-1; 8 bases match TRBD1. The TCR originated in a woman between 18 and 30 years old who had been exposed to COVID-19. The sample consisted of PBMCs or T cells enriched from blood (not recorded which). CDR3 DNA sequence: TGTGCCAGCAGGGACAGGGAAGGCACTGAAGCTTTCTTT. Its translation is CASRDREGTEAFF.